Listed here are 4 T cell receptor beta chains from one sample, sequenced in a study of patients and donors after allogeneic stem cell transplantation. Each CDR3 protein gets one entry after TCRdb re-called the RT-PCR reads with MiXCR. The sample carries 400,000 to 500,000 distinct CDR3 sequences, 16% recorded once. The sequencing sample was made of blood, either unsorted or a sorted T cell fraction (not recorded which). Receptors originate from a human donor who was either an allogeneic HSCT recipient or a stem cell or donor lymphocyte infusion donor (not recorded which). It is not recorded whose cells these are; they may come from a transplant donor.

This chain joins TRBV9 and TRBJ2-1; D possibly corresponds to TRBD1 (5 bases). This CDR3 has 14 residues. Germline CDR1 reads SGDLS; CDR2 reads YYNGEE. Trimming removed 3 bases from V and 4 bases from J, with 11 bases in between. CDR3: CASSGGILYNEQFF. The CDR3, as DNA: TGTGCCAGCAGCGGGGGCATCTTGTACAATGAGCAGTTCTTC.

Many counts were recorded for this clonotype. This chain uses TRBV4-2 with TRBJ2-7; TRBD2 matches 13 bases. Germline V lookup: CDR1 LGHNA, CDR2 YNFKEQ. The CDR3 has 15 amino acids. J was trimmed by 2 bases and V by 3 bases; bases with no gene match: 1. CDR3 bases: TGTGCCAGCAGCCATACTAGCGGGGGGGCCTACGAGCAGTACTTC. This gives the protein CASSHTSGGAYEQYF.

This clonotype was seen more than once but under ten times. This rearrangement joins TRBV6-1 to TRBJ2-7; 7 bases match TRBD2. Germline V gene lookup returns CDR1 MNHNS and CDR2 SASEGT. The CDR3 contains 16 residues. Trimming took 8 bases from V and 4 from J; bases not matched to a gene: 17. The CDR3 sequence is CASGKSGGRVGYEQYF. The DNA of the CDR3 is TGTGCCAGCGGGAAAAGTGGCGGGAGAGTAGGTTACGAGCAGTACTTC.

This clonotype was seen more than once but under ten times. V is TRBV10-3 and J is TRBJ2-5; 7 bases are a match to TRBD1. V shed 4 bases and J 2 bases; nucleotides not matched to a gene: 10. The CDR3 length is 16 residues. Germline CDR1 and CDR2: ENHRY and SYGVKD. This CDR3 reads CAISGSQQGLQETQYF. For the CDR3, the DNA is TGTGCCATCAGTGGGTCCCAACAGGGGCTGCAAGAGACCCAGTACTTC.